The 24 T cell receptor beta chains reported below all come from one sample, sequenced in a study of blood T cell repertoires in COVID-19 (dated by TCRdb to the early 2020s). Library method: the immunoSEQ multiplex PCR assay. The source is immuneACCESS, and TCRdb retained only in-frame sequences with V and J called. Part of the clones is not carried over; for the studies checked, unresolved V genes explain less than half of this, and the remainder is unexplained. This sample gives 130,000 to 150,000 clones in total; approximately 90% of them show up just once. The ten most abundant clones make up roughly 4.3% of the sample. Input material: peripheral blood. The receptors stem from a woman between 40 and 55 years old with acute or convalescent COVID-19.

The rearrangement links TRBV7-9 to TRBJ2-5; 7 bases are a match to TRBD1. CDR1 and CDR2 from the germline V gene are SEHNR and FQNEAQ (reference sequence). This CDR3 region has 15 residues. The ends lost 4 bases at V and 5 bases at J; junction bases unmatched: 10. CDR3 coding DNA: TGTGCCAGCAGCTCACCCCACCGGGACAGTGAGACCCAGTACTTC. Its translation is CASSSPHRDSETQYF.

The rearrangement links TRBV5-5 to TRBJ1-2; 8 bases agree with TRBD1. J gave up 8 bases and V 5 bases, and 17 bases lay outside the gene matches. Germline CDR1 reads SGHKS; CDR2 reads YYEKEE (reference sequence). CDR3 length: 16 residues. The CDR3 coding sequence is TGTGCCAGCAGGCCCCTGATTCGGACAGGGCTTTCCGGCTACACCTTC. This gives the protein CASRPLIRTGLSGYTF.

V usage is TRBV4-3 and J usage is TRBJ1-4; 7 nucleotides agree with TRBD1. The CDR3 runs 15 residues. The V segment lost 4 bases and the J segment 8 bases; nucleotides outside the gene matches: 10. Germline-derived CDR1 and CDR2 are LGHNA and YSLEER. The CDR3 loop is CASSRGQVMREKLFF. DNA of the CDR3: TGCGCCAGCAGCCGAGGACAGGTCATGAGGGAAAAACTGTTTTTT.

J is TRBJ1-1 and V is TRBV5-1; D call uncertain. CDR3 length equals 13 residues. CDR1 SGHRS and CDR2 YFSETQ come from the germline V gene. V was clipped by 3 bases and J by 4 bases, with 10 bases between them. The chain's CDR3 is CASSYREGTEAFF. In DNA form, the CDR3 reads TGCGCCAGCAGCTACCGGGAGGGCACTGAAGCTTTCTTT.

The V call is TRBV27, the J call TRBJ2-7; TRBD2 aligns across 10 bases. V lost 8 bases and J lost 7; bases outside the gene matches: 14. The V gene's germline CDR1 is MNHEY and CDR2 SMNVEV (reference sequence). The length of the CDR3 is 15 residues. The CDR3 DNA is TGTGCCAGCCCCCCCGTGGCTAGCGGGAGCGGTGAGCAGTACTTC. This encodes CASPPVASGSGEQYF.

The J gene is TRBJ1-2, the V gene TRBV9; no firm D call. From germline, CDR1 is SGDLS and CDR2 YYNGEE. Between the trimmed V and J ends, which lost 3 bases and 5 bases, there was a span of 17 bases. CDR3 length: 15 residues. In DNA, the CDR3 is TGTGCCAGCAGCGCTGCGCAGCGACTTAGTTATGGCTACACCTTC. It specifies CASSAAQRLSYGYTF. The entire variable domain, with the rest obtained from reference TRBV9 and TRBJ1-2, is as follows: DSGVTQTPKHLITATGQRVTLRCSPRSGDLSVYWYQQSLDQGLQFLIQYYNGEERAKGNILERFSAQQFPDLHSELNLSSLELGDSALYFCASSAAQRLSYGYTFGSGTRLTVV.

The chain carries TRBV6-2 or TRBV6-3 and TRBJ1-5; the D is unclear. Trimming removed 5 bases at V and 9 bases at J, with 8 bases between. This CDR3 contains 11 residues. CDR1 is MNHEY and CDR2 is SVGEGT in the germline V gene. The CDR3, as DNA: TGTGCCAGCAGTGTCGGTGGGCCCCAGCATTTT. Residues: CASSVGGPQHF.

This clone was counted a single time. The chain uses TRBV7-9 and TRBJ2-1; D perhaps matches TRBD2 (6 bases). V lost 2 bases and J 2 bases, leaving 10 bases between the germline ends. The germline gives CDR1 SEHNR, CDR2 FQNEAQ (reference sequence). The CDR3 has 15 residues. In nucleotides, the CDR3 is TGTGCCAGCAGCTTATGGCTAGCGCCCTACAATGAGCAGTTCTTC. Its translation: CASSLWLAPYNEQFF.

The sample holds one count of this clone. V and J are TRBV3-1 (or the pseudogene TRBV3-2) and TRBJ1-4; 7 nucleotides agree with TRBD1. The CDR3 is 14 amino acids. Germline CDR1 and CDR2: LGHDT and YNNKEL (reference sequence). V gave up 5 bases and J gave up 6 bases; unmatched junction bases: 6. CDR3 DNA: TGTGCCAGCAGCTCAAGACAGGGTCATGAAAAACTGTTTTTT. It codes for CASSSRQGHEKLFF.

The chain recombines TRBV11-2 with TRBJ1-3; tentatively, D is TRBD1 (5 bases). V gave up 5 bases and J gave up 4 bases, with 12 bases separating them. The CDR3 consists of 14 residues. CDR1 is SGHAT and CDR2 is FQNNGV in the germline V gene. The CDR3 coding sequence is TGTGCCAGCAGCGCCGACAGAGTAGGAAACACCATATATTTT. This translates into CASSADRVGNTIYF.

The chain recombines TRBV4-1 with TRBJ1-1; 9 bases are a match to TRBD1. This CDR3 contains 16 residues. CDR1 and CDR2 (germline): MGHRA, YSYEKL. The ends lost 0 bases at V and 1 base at J; junction bases unmatched: 3. This CDR3 is CASSQEGTGWNTEAFF. The CDR3 DNA reads TGCGCCAGCAGCCAAGAAGGGACAGGGTGGAACACTGAAGCTTTCTTT.

This clone was observed a handful of times. The V and J genes are TRBV27 and TRBJ1-2; 9 bases agree with TRBD1. The V gene's germline CDR1 is MNHEY and CDR2 SMNVEV (reference sequence). This CDR3 comprises 14 residues. Losses at the gene ends were 6 bases for V and 7 bases for J; bases not matched to a gene: 9. The CDR3 sequence: CASSGTTGGSGYTF. The DNA for the CDR3 is TGTGCCAGCAGCGGAACGACAGGGGGTAGTGGCTACACCTTC.

The rearrangement joins TRBV19 to TRBJ1-2, with D unresolved. Trimming stripped 0 bases from V and 10 bases from J, with 15 bases between. CDR1 LNHDA and CDR2 SQIVND come from the germline V gene (reference sequence). This CDR3 has 14 amino acids. The CDR3 sequence is CASSIERPSSAYTF. The CDR3 DNA reads TGTGCCAGTAGTATAGAGAGGCCGTCGTCGGCCTACACCTTC. The full variable domain, completed using reference TRBV19 and TRBJ1-2, is DGGITQSPKYLFRKEGQNVTLSCEQNLNHDAMYWYRQDPGQGLRLIYYSQIVNDFQKGDIAEGYSVSREKKESFPLTVTSAQKNPTAFYLCASSIERPSSAYTFGSGTRLTVV.

The sample holds many counts of this clone. V and J are TRBV5-5 and TRBJ1-2; D is unclear. The V gene lost 1 base and the J gene lost 8 bases, with 6 bases spanning the gap. Looked up from germline, CDR1 is SGHKS and CDR2 is YYEKEE (reference sequence). The CDR3 sequence is 11 residues long. CDR3 loop: CASSLIAGYTF. The CDR3, as DNA: TGTGCCAGCAGCTTGATCGCGGGCTACACCTTC.

This chain uses TRBV5-6 with TRBJ1-6, with a weak D call TRBD1 (5 bases). The CDR3 totals 15 residues. CDR1 SGHDT and CDR2 YYEEEE come from the germline V gene. Between the trimmed V and J ends, which lost 2 bases and 9 bases, there was a span of 15 bases. The CDR3: CASSFPGTGGSPLHF. The DNA for the CDR3 is TGTGCCAGCAGCTTTCCCGGGACTGGCGGTTCACCCCTCCACTTT.

The genes are TRBV27 and TRBJ2-2; TRBD2 is a possible D gene (5 bases). V lost 6 bases to trimming and J lost 3 bases, with 11 bases between them. The germline gives CDR1 MNHEY, CDR2 SMNVEV (reference sequence). This CDR3 is 14 amino acids long. CDR3 sequence (DNA): TGTGCCAGCAGCTCCACTAGGCACACCGGGGAGCTGTTTTTT. It translates to CASSSTRHTGELFF.

The chain has TRBV10-3 and TRBJ1-1, with 7 bases matching TRBD1. The CDR3 has 13 amino acids. From germline, CDR1 is ENHRY and CDR2 SYGVKD. The junction had 2 bases not matched to a gene; V was cut back by 2 bases and J by 5 bases. In DNA, the CDR3 is TGTGCCATCAGTGAGGGGACAGTGACTGAAGCTTTCTTT. This sequence encodes CAISEGTVTEAFF.

This rearrangement joins TRBV7-3 to TRBJ1-1, with D perhaps TRBD1 (5 bases). The CDR3 sequence is 14 residues long. Trimming took off 1 base at V and 5 bases at J, with 11 bases between the two ends. In germline, CDR1 is SGHTA, CDR2 FQGTGA. CDR3 DNA sequence: TGTGCCAGCAGCTTAAATATAGGGGTGACTGAAGCTTTCTTT. Translating it yields CASSLNIGVTEAFF.

V is TRBV30 and J is TRBJ1-2, with 7 bases aligning to TRBD1. Trimming cost V 0 bases and J 4 bases; bases outside gene matches: 11. The length of the CDR3 is 16 residues. Germline values: CDR1 GTSNPN, CDR2 SVGIG (reference sequence). The CDR3 protein is CAWSVSKQGQVYGYTF. CDR3 DNA sequence: TGTGCCTGGAGTGTATCGAAACAGGGGCAGGTCTATGGCTACACCTTC.

The chain recombines TRBV28 with TRBJ2-2; 10 bases align to TRBD1. The germline V gene encodes CDR1 MDHEN and CDR2 SYDVKM. The ends lost 3 bases at V and 6 bases at J; junction bases unmatched: 10. The CDR3 contains 17 residues. The CDR3, as DNA: TGTGCCAGCAGTTTCCCACTGGGGGGACAGGGGTCCGGGGAGCTGTTTTTT. Its protein is CASSFPLGGQGSGELFF.

The CDR3 DNA is TGTGCCAGCAGCGCAGTACAGACTAGCGCGAAGCAGTTCTTC. This translates into CASSAVQTSAKQFF. The chain employs TRBV9 and TRBJ2-1; 8 bases are shared with TRBD2. The CDR3 runs to 14 residues. Unmatched junction bases numbered 10, after V lost 3 bases and J lost 11 bases. Germline V gene lookup returns CDR1 SGDLS and CDR2 YYNGEE.

This chain connects TRBV29-1 to TRBJ1-1, with 7 bases aligning to TRBD1. The CDR3 runs 13 residues. Trimming at V came to 4 bases and at J to 0 bases, leaving 2 bases not matched to a gene. Germline values: CDR1 SQVTM, CDR2 ANQGSEA. The CDR3 loop is CSVVTGMNTEAFF. CDR3 nucleotide sequence: TGCAGCGTTGTGACAGGGATGAACACTGAAGCTTTCTTT.

This clone was counted a single time. The chain carries TRBV6-5 and TRBJ2-2; 8 positions match TRBD2. With V trimmed by 8 bases and J by 6 bases, 11 bases remained unmatched. This CDR3 is built from 15 residues. Germline CDR1 and CDR2: MNHEY and SVGAGI. The CDR3 DNA sequence: TGTGCCAGCGGCAAGCGGGAGATCATCCCCGGGGAGCTGTTTTTT. This encodes CASGKREIIPGELFF.

In this sample, this clone turned up once. The chain joins TRBV5-1 to TRBJ1-1; D is possibly TRBD1 (6 bases). The CDR3 covers 14 residues. Germline values: CDR1 SGHRS, CDR2 YFSETQ. Between the trimmed V and J ends, which lost 2 bases and 5 bases, there was a span of 13 bases. For the CDR3, the DNA is TGCGCCAGCAGCTTCGGGGGGGCGCGGACTGAAGCTTTCTTT. As protein: CASSFGGARTEAFF.